These 8 T cell receptor beta chains share one sample of origin, sequenced in a study of cytomegalovirus exposure and HLA in healthy donors. PCR used 60 Vbeta primers and 13 Jbeta primers. Using immunoSEQ multiplex PCR, the repertoire was profiled, and TCRdb retains in-frame clones only, with some absent. Altogether under 200,000 clones are present, around 78% being singletons, with the ten largest covering under 4%. The sequencing sample was made of PBMCs. The source of these receptors is a woman between 35 and 50 years old in good health and CMV-seronegative.

This chain connects TRBV28 to TRBJ2-1; 10 nucleotides agree with TRBD1. Germline-derived CDR1 and CDR2 are MDHEN and SYDVKM. The CDR3 contains 14 residues. J gave up 4 bases and V 9 bases, and 6 bases lay outside the gene matches. The CDR3 sequence: CASRPGQGYNEQFF. In DNA, the CDR3 is TGTGCCAGTAGACCGGGACAGGGGTACAATGAGCAGTTCTTC. Looking up the rest from reference TRBV28 and TRBJ2-1 gives the full variable domain: DVKVTQSSRYLVKRTGEKVFLECVQDMDHENMFWYRQDPGLGLRLIYFSYDVKMKEKGDIPEGYSVSREKKERFSLILESASTNQTSMYLCASRPGQGYNEQFFGPGTRLTVL.

This rearrangement joins TRBV7-6 to TRBJ2-5; unclear D gene. Germline V gene lookup returns CDR1 SGHVS and CDR2 FNYEAQ. The CDR3 extends over 15 amino acids. V lost 1 base to trimming and J lost 5 bases, with 14 bases between them. This chain's CDR3 is CASSLDPRSWETQYF. The CDR3 DNA sequence: TGTGCCAGCAGCTTAGACCCCCGTAGCTGGGAGACCCAGTACTTC. Supplemented by reference TRBV7-6 and TRBJ2-5, the full variable domain reads GAGVSQSPRYKVTKRGQDVALRCDPISGHVSLYWYRQALGQGPEFLTYFNYEAQQDKSGLPNDRFSAERPEGSISTLTIQRTEQRDSAMYRCASSLDPRSWETQYFGPGTRLLVL.

The DNA of the CDR3 is TGTGCCAGCACTCAAAGGGGCAGGGGCAATGAGCAGTTCTTC. This sequence encodes CASTQRGRGNEQFF. This rearrangement joins TRBV27 to TRBJ2-1; tentative D call: TRBD1 (6 bases). This CDR3 region has 14 residues. The V end was cut by 7 bases, the J end by 6 bases, with 16 bases between. CDR1 and CDR2 from the germline V gene are MNHEY and SMNVEV (reference sequence).

A few counts support this clone. The chain uses TRBV6-6 and TRBJ1-5; 9 bases are a match to TRBD1. Germline V gene sequence: CDR1 MNHNY, CDR2 SVGAGI (reference sequence). This CDR3 has 14 residues. The trim removed 7 bases at V and 4 bases at J, leaving 5 bases unmatched. The DNA of the CDR3 is TGTGCCAGCAAACTGACAGGGGGAAATCAGCCCCAGCATTTT. Translation: CASKLTGGNQPQHF.

The chain combines TRBV21-1 with TRBJ2-7; the table assigns TRBD1, which was not confirmed against the DNA. TRBV21-1 is a pseudogene segment. The CDR3 consists of 17 residues. The CDR3 nucleotides read TGTGCCAGCAGCCCCCACCGCTCGGACAGGGCCACCTACGAGCAGTACTTC. It specifies CASSPHRSDRATYEQYF.

The chain recombines TRBV11-2 with TRBJ1-3, with D possibly being TRBD1 (5 bases). The V end was cut by 5 bases, the J end by 2 bases, with 13 bases between. CDR3 length equals 15 residues. From germline, CDR1 is SGHAT and CDR2 FQNNGV. The CDR3: CASSPITGAGNTIYF. The CDR3 nucleotides are TGTGCCAGCAGCCCCATCACGGGGGCTGGAAACACCATATATTTT.

V and J are TRBV27 and TRBJ1-4; 7 bases align to TRBD1. V trimming: 5 bases; J trimming: 3 bases; junction bases outside the gene matches: 3. The V gene's germline CDR1 is MNHEY and CDR2 SMNVEV (reference sequence). The CDR3 is 14 amino acids. CDR3 loop: CASSGTASNEKLFF. CDR3 nucleotides: TGTGCCAGCAGTGGGACAGCGTCTAATGAAAAACTGTTTTTT.

The chain employs TRBV5-6 and TRBJ1-2, with D maybe TRBD1 (6 bases). Per the germline V gene, CDR1 is SGHDT and CDR2 is YYEEEE. V was shortened by 1 base and J by 8 bases, with 18 bases between the two germline ends. The CDR3 has 15 amino acids. CDR3 loop: CASSLRGAFGLGYTF. As DNA, the CDR3 is TGTGCCAGCAGCTTGCGGGGGGCCTTCGGGCTAGGCTACACCTTC. The variable domain in full, completed from reference TRBV5-6 and TRBJ1-2, reads DAGVTQSPTHLIKTRGQQVTLRCSPKSGHDTVSWYQQALGQGPQFIFQYYEEEERQRGNFPDRFSGHQFPNYSSELNVNALLLGDSALYLCASSLRGAFGLGYTFGSGTRLTVV.